This passage covers 5 T cell receptor beta chains from one sample sequenced in a study of CD8+ T cells in alopecia areata. Cutaneous lymph nodes were pooled and cells sorted by CD4, CD8alpha, NKG2D, NKG2ACE and more. After isolation, RNA underwent reverse transcription to generate cDNA as the sequencing template. Method: immunoSEQ multiplex PCR; TCRdb's copy keeps in-frame clones and lacks some. The sample shows about 270,000 clones, none of them appearing just once. The source material was CD4+ T cells sorted from a lymph node. The receptors derive from a C3H/HeJ mouse with alopecia areata. For the strain, the MHC haplotype given is H2-k.

For this clone: Gene names refer to mouse genes. The missing CDR3 end, 4 residues past where the read stops, is filled in from the germline J gene. The gene calls are TRBV5 and TRBJ2-7; maybe TRBD2 (5 bases). This CDR3 has 13 residues. Germline lookup yields CDR1 LGHNA and CDR2 YNLKQL (reference sequence). The CDR3 reads CASSQILGYEQYF. The sequenced part of the CDR3 DNA is TGTGCCAGCAGCCAAATCCTGGGATAT.

This clone was found a few times. Mouse gene names and germline throughout. Sequencing ends 4 residues short of the CDR3 end; the germline J gene provides the rest. Within the sample, other DNA sequences also encode this same CDR3. The gene calls are TRBV13-1 and TRBJ2-2, with TRBD1 matching over 8 bases. Looked up from germline, CDR1 is NSHNY and CDR2 is SYGAGN. Germline trimming cut 0 bases from V and 4 bases from J; bases unmatched to any gene: 2. The length of the CDR3 is 15 residues. CDR3 sequence: CASSDATGGTGQLYF. The covered CDR3 bases are TGTGCCAGCAGTGATGCAACAGGGGGCACCGGG.

For this clone: Any gene name here is a mouse gene name. The read finishes 4 residues shy of the CDR3 end, and the germline J gene is used to complete it. This sequence joins TRBV13-1 and TRBJ2-5, with a weak D call TRBD1 (7 bases). Germline-derived CDR1 and CDR2 are NSHNY and SYGAGN. This CDR3 region has 14 residues. Partial CDR3 DNA: TGTGCCAGCAGTGAAGGGGGCGCGACCGAC. Protein: CASSEGGATD. The full CDR3 reads CASSEGGATDTQYF.

This clone was counted between two and nine times. A read error is possible here, since a much larger clone lies one base away. Mouse germline and gene names are used. The read comes to an end 4 residues before the CDR3 does, leaving the germline J gene to fill in the end. Additional DNA sequences in this sample encode the identical CDR3. The chain couples TRBV19 to TRBJ2-7, with 9 positions matching TRBD1. CDR1 and CDR2 from the germline V gene are FNHDT and SITEND (reference sequence). The CDR3 is made up of 12 amino acids. CDR3 in amino acids: CASSDRGYEQYF. The part of the CDR3 DNA that was read is TGTGCCAGCAGTGACAGGGGGTAT.

This clone has more than one count but fewer than ten. Gene names and germline match the mouse. Sequencing ends 4 residues short of the CDR3 end; the germline J gene provides the rest. Other DNA sequences from this sample encode an identical CDR3 as well. The chain carries TRBV31 and TRBJ2-3; TRBD2 aligns across 8 bases. The V gene's germline CDR1 is GKSSPN and CDR2 SITVG. This CDR3 has 16 residues. V dropped 0 bases and J dropped 0; count of bases not matched to a gene: 5. CDR3 DNA (partial): TGTGCCTGGAGTCTAGTGGGGGGGGCTAGTGCAGAA. It is translated as CAWSLVGGASAE. The complete CDR3 protein is CAWSLVGGASAETLYF.